The 4 T cell receptor beta chains given below trace back to one sample, sequenced in a study of blood T cell repertoires in COVID-19. Sequencing used immunoSEQ multiplex PCR; TCRdb keeps in-frame clones, though not all of them. The sample records around 100,000 clones, 85% being singletons. Sequences were obtained from peripheral blood. Receptors were obtained from a man aged 45-60 years with active or convalescent COVID-19.

J is TRBJ1-1 and V is TRBV6-6; D gene uncertain. The CDR3 length is 12 residues. Per the germline V gene, CDR1 is MNHNY and CDR2 is SVGAGI (reference sequence). V was pared by 2 bases and J by 1 base, with 2 bases between. The DNA for the CDR3 is TGTGCCAGCAGTTACCGGAACACTGAAGCTTTCTTT. Protein product: CASSYRNTEAFF.

This clone was counted a single time. This chain connects TRBV19 to TRBJ2-2; tentative D call: TRBD2 (6 bases). V was shortened by 6 bases and J by 3 bases, with 11 bases between the two germline ends. In germline, CDR1 is LNHDA, CDR2 SQIVND (reference sequence). The CDR3 runs 14 residues. CDR3 sequence reads: CASRVGGYTGELFF. In DNA form, the CDR3 reads TGTGCCAGTAGGGTGGGAGGCTACACCGGGGAGCTGTTTTTT.

V and J are TRBV18 and TRBJ2-7, with no clear D. V was pared by 3 bases and J by 4 bases, with 13 bases between. The CDR3 runs 14 residues. The germline gives CDR1 KGHSH, CDR2 LQKENI. CDR3: CASSPITSGYEQYF. Written as DNA, the CDR3 is TGTGCCAGCTCACCCATTACGTCCGGTTACGAGCAGTACTTC.

This rearrangement joins TRBV24-1 to TRBJ2-7; TRBD1 matches 7 bases. The CDR3 has 13 amino acids. Germline V gene sequence: CDR1 KGHDR, CDR2 SFDVKD. CDR3 in amino acids: CAIAGQEDHEQYF. DNA of the CDR3: TGTGCGATCGCCGGACAGGAAGACCACGAGCAGTACTTC.